This TCR beta chain derives from a study of blood T cell repertoires in COVID-19 (dated by TCRdb to 2020 to 2022). Turning to the overall study: Samples covering the acute and convalescent phases of COVID-19 were provided by collaborators in the United States, Italy and Spain. The material from the prospective study consisted of cDNA or gDNA derived from T cells, B-cell-depleted T cells, or PBMCs. Subjects who had been exposed to COVID-19, were actively infected with it, or had recovered from it provided the deeply sampled blood TCRbeta repertoires that made up the dataset. A freely available public database, intended as a resource for researchers studying the immune response to SARS-CoV-2, is where the repertoires were released. The samples were drawn from two sources: the first 160 participants of the ongoing ImmuneRACE study, and over 1,000 subjects contributed by 6 global collaborators. Sample metadata almost always included a de-identified subject ID, COVID-19 status, age in years and sex. Where HLA class I and class II types were available, the types were taken from metadata supplied by the sample provider, not from assay-based typing.

This clone was seen only a few times. Its antigen is still unknown. Base qualities are not provided; no much larger clone lies one nucleotide away. The immunoSEQ Assay, a bias-controlled multiplex PCR, was used to amplify TCRbeta CDR3 regions from genomic DNA. Per the authors' processing: Nucleated cell counts per sample were estimated from amplification of reference gene primers within the assay. To quantify the absolute abundance of each unique TCRbeta CDR3 rearrangement, sequence reads were collapsed and filtered. For each sample, productive Simpson clonality was calculated as the square root of Simpson's diversity index over productive rearrangements. TCRdb holds this immuneACCESS table with in-frame rearrangements only. Some clones are missing; in checked studies, unresolved V genes explain under half, and the rest has no known cause. The V and J calls and the clone size are those of that table, but D and trimming were determined from the DNA. This sample comprises about 120,000 clones, about 85% of them detected only once. The top ten hold roughly 3.9% of the sample.

Paper-wide results and their limitations: The amount of clinical and demographic metadata varied by source and participant and was provided uncurated.

The collaborating institutions used their own protocols to collect whole blood in K2EDTA tubes. For TCRbeta analysis, collaborators shipped samples as frozen whole blood, isolated PBMCs, or DNA extracted from either of those sample types. V is clipped by 4 bases and J by 5 bases, and the sequence between their germline boundaries is 11 bases long. Reading the germline V gene gives CDR1 SGHTA and CDR2 FQGTGA. The CDR3 numbers 13 residues from cysteine through phenylalanine. CDR3 DNA is the only sequence kept; it has 39 bases, read in frame from the first base. The rearranged segments are TRBV7-3 and TRBJ2-5, and TRBD2 may be the D gene, going by 6 matching bases. Sequenced material: peripheral blood. This TCR was sampled from a man between 60 and 70 years old with acute or convalescent COVID-19. The nucleotide sequence is given as TGTGCCAGCAGCTCTGGCGGGGTCGAGACCCAGTACTTC. It encodes CASSSGGVETQYF.